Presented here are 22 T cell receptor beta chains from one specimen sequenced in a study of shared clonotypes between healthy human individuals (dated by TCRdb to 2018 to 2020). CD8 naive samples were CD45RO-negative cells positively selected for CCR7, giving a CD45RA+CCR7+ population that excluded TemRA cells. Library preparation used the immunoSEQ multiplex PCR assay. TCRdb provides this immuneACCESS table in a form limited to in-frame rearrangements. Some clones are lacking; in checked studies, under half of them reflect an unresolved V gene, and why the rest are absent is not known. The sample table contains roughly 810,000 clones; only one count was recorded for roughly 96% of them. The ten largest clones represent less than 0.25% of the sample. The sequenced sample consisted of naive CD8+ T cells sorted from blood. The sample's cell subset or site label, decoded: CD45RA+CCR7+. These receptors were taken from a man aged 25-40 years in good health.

The CDR3 protein is CASSYMTGGFPYEQYF. CDR3 sequence (DNA): TGTGCCAGCAGTTACATGACAGGGGGCTTCCCCTACGAGCAGTACTTC. The J gene is TRBJ2-7, the V gene TRBV6-5; 10 nucleotides align to TRBD1. Germline CDR1 is MNHEY and CDR2 is SVGAGI. Trimming at V came to 2 bases and at J to 2 bases, leaving 6 bases not matched to a gene. The CDR3 extends over 16 amino acids.

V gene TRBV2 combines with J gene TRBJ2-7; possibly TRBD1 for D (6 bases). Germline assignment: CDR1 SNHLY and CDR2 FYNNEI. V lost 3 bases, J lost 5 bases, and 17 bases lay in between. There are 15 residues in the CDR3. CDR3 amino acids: CASSDMGSGVDEQYF. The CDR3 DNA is TGTGCCAGCAGTGACATGGGGTCAGGGGTGGACGAGCAGTACTTC.

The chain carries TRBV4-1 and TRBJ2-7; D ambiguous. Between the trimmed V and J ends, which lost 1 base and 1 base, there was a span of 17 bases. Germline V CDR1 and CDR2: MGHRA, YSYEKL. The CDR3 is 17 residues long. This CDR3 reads CASSQGVNQVLSYEQYF. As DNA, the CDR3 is TGCGCCAGCAGCCAAGGGGTCAATCAGGTTCTATCCTACGAGCAGTACTTC.

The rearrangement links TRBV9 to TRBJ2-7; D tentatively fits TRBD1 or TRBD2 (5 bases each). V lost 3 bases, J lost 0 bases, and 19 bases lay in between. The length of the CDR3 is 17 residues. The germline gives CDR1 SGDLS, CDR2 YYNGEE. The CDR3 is CASSGNAGDAHSYEQYF. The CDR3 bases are TGTGCCAGCAGCGGGAACGCTGGGGACGCCCACTCCTACGAGCAGTACTTC.

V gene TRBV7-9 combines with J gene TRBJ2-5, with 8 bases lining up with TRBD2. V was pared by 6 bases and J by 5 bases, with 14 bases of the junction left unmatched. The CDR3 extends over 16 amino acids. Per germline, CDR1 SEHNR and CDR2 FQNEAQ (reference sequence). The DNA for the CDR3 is TGTGCCAGCAGATTCACCAATAGCGGGGAAAGGGAGACCCAGTACTTC. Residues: CASRFTNSGERETQYF.

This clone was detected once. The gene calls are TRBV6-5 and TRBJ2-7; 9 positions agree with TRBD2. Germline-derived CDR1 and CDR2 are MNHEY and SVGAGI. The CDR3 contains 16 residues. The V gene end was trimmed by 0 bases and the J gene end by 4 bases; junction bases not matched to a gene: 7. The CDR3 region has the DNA TGTGCCAGCAGTTACTCGATAGCGGGAGTGGAGTACGAGCAGTACTTC. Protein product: CASSYSIAGVEYEQYF.

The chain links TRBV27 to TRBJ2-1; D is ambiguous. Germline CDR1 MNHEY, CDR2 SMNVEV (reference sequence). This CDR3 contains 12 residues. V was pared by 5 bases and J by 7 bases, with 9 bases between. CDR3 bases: TGTGCCAGCAGTCATGTCAGGAATGAGCAGTTCTTC. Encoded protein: CASSHVRNEQFF.

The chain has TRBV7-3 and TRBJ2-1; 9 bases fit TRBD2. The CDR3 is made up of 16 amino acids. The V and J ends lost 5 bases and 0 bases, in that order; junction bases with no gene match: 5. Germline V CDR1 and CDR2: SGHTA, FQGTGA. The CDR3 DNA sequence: TGTGCCAGCAGCGCAGATAGCGGGAGCTCCTACAATGAGCAGTTCTTC. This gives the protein CASSADSGSSYNEQFF.

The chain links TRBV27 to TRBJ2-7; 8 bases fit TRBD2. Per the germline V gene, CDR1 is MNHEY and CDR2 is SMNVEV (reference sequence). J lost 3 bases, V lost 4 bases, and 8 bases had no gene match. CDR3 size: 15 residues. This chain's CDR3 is CASSSPPGLVYEQYF. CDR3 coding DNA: TGTGCCAGCAGTTCGCCTCCGGGACTAGTCTACGAGCAGTACTTC.

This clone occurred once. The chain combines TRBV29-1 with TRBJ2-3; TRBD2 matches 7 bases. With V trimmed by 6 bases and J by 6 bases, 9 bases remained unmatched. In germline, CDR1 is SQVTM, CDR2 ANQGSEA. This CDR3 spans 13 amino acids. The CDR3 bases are TGCAGCGTCCATATGTTGGGGGGGGATACGCAGTATTTT. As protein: CSVHMLGGDTQYF.

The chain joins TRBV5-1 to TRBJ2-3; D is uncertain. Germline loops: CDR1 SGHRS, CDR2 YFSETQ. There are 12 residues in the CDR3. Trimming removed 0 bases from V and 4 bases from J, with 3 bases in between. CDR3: CASSLAADTQYF. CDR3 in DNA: TGCGCCAGCAGCTTGGCCGCAGATACGCAGTATTTT. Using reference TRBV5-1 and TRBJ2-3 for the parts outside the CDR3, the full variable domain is KAGVTQTPRYLIKTRGQQVTLSCSPISGHRSVSWYQQTPGQGLQFLFEYFSETQRNKGNFPGRFSGRQFSNSRSEMNVSTLELGDSALYLCASSLAADTQYFGPGTRLTVL.

The DNA of the CDR3 is TGTGCCATTGGGACAGGGGGCGATGAAAAACTGTTTTTT. The encoded protein is CAIGTGGDEKLFF. The gene calls are TRBV10-3 and TRBJ1-4; 12 bases match TRBD1. The CDR3 consists of 13 residues. After removal of 9 bases from V and 6 bases from J, the junction contained 2 bases not matched to a gene. CDR1 ENHRY and CDR2 SYGVKD come from the germline V gene.

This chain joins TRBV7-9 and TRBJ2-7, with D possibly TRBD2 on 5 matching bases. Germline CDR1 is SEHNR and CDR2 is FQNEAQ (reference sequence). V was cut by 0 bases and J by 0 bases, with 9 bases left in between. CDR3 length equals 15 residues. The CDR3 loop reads CASSLAPSGSYEQYF. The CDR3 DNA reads TGTGCCAGCAGCTTAGCGCCCAGCGGCTCCTACGAGCAGTACTTC.

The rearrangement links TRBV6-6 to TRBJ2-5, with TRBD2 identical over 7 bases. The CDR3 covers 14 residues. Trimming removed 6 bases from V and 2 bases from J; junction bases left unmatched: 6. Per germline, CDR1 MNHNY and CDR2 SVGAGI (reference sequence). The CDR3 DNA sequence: TGTGCCAGCAGCCCTGGGGGGGTTCAAGAGACCCAGTACTTC. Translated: CASSPGGVQETQYF.

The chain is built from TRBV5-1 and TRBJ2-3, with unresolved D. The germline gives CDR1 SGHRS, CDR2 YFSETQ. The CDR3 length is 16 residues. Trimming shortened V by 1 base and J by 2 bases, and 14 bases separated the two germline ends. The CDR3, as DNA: TGCGCCAGCAGCTTGAGGCTTGAGAGTTACACAGATACGCAGTATTTT. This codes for CASSLRLESYTDTQYF.

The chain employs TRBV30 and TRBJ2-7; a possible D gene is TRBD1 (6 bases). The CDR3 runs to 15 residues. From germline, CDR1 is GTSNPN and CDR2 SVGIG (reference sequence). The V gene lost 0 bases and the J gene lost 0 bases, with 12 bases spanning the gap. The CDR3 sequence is CAWSVVTGYSYEQYF. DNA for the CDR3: TGTGCCTGGAGTGTGGTGACAGGCTACTCCTACGAGCAGTACTTC. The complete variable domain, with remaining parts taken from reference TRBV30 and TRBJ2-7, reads SQTIHQWPATLVQPVGSPLSLECTVEGTSNPNLYWYRQAAGRGLQLLFYSVGIGQISSEVPQNLSASRPQDRQFILSSKKLLLSDSGFYLCAWSVVTGYSYEQYFGPGTRLTVT.

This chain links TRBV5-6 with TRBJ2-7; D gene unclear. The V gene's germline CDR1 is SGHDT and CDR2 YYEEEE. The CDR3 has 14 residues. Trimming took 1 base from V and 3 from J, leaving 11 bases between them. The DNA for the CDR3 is TGTGCCAGCAGCTTGATGGGGAACCTCTACGAGCAGTACTTC. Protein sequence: CASSLMGNLYEQYF.

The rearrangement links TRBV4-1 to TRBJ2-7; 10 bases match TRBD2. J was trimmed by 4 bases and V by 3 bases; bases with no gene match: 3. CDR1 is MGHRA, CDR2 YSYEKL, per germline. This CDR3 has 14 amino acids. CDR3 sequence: CASSHTSGDYEQYF. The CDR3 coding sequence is TGCGCCAGCAGCCACACTAGCGGGGATTACGAGCAGTACTTC.

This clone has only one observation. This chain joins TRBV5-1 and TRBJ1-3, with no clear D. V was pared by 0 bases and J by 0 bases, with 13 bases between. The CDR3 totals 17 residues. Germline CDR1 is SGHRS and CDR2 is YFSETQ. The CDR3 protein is CASSLDLVGGSGNTIYF. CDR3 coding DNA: TGCGCCAGCAGCTTGGACCTTGTGGGAGGCTCTGGAAACACCATATATTTT.

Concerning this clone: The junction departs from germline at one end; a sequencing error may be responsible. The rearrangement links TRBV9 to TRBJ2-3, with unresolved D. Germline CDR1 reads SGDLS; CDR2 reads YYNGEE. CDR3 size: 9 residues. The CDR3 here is CASSPRLNF. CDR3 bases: TGTGCCAGCAGCCCCCGACTGAATTTT.

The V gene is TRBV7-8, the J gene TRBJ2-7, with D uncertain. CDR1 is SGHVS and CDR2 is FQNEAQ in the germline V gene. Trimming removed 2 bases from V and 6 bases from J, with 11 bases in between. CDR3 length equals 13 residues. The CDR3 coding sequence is TGTGCCAGCAGCTTAACAACGGTCTCCGAGCAGTACTTC. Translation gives CASSLTTVSEQYF. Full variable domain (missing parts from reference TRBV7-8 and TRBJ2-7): GAGVSQSPRYKVAKRGQDVALRCDPISGHVSLFWYQQALGQGPEFLTYFQNEAQLDKSGLPSDRFFAERPEGSVSTLKIQRTQQEDSAVYLCASSLTTVSEQYFGPGTRLTVT.

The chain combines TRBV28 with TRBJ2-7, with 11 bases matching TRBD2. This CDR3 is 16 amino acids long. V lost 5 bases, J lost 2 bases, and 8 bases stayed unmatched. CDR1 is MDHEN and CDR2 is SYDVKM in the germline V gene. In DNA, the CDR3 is TGTGCCAGCAGTCCGGGACTAGCGGACAAGCCCTACGAGCAGTACTTC. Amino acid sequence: CASSPGLADKPYEQYF.